The TCR beta chain under discussion was sequenced for a study of shared clonotypes between healthy human individuals. Only in-frame clones appear in the TCRdb table, and some are missing; sequencing was by immunoSEQ multiplex PCR. The sample records hundreds of thousands of clones, more than 85% being singletons. CDR3 length equals 14 residues. Germline assignment: CDR1 GTSNPN and CDR2 SVGIG (reference sequence). V was cut by 0 bases and J by 2 bases, with 11 bases left in between. The naive CD8 population came from CD45RO-negative cells selected for CCR7, without terminally differentiated effector memory CD45RA+ cells. A single count supports this clone.

This TCR derives from a man under 40 in good health. Sequences were obtained from naive CD8+ T cells sorted from blood. The genes are TRBV30 and TRBJ2-7; D uncertain. The CDR3, as DNA: TGTGCCTGGAGTGTATTCGACCTGGCCTACGAGCAGTACTTC. Translated: CAWSVFDLAYEQYF.